The 24 T cell receptor beta chains below come from one sample, sequenced in a study of cytomegalovirus exposure and HLA in healthy donors. PCR amplification relied on 60 Vbeta primers (plus 13 Jbeta primers). Produced via immunoSEQ multiplex PCR; TCRdb's table is partial and in-frame only. The sample has approximately 160,000 clones; 76% are singletons. The sequenced sample consisted of PBMCs. Source of these receptors: a female donor in good health and CMV-seronegative.

The V and J genes are TRBV9 and TRBJ2-3; no firm D call. Trimming pared 0 bases from V and 0 bases from J, leaving 5 bases between. The CDR3 is 14 residues long. Germline CDR1 reads SGDLS; CDR2 reads YYNGEE. The DNA of the CDR3 is TGTGCCAGCAGCGTAGTAGAGAGCACAGATACGCAGTATTTT. This encodes CASSVVESTDTQYF.

This chain connects TRBV10-3 to TRBJ1-1; maybe TRBD1 (6 bases). The V gene lost 0 bases and the J gene lost 4 bases, with 12 bases spanning the gap. Germline V gene sequence: CDR1 ENHRY, CDR2 SYGVKD. The CDR3 consists of 15 residues. CDR3 sequence (DNA): TGTGCCATCAGTGAGTCTAGGCAGGGGAGCACTGAAGCTTTCTTT. This sequence encodes CAISESRQGSTEAFF.

This sequence joins TRBV18 and TRBJ2-3, with TRBD2 matching 8 bases. CDR3 size: 14 residues. The J segment lost 6 bases and the V segment lost 4 bases, leaving 6 bases of the junction unmatched. Germline CDR1 reads KGHSH; CDR2 reads LQKENI. This CDR3 is CASSLGLAADTQYF. DNA of the CDR3: TGTGCCAGCTCACTCGGACTAGCAGCGGATACGCAGTATTTT.

Points on this clone: At one end, the junction sequence differs from germline, possibly due to a read error. The CDR3 is CASRGGASSGANGLTF. In DNA, the CDR3 is TGTGCCAGCAGGGGCGGAGCGAGCTCTGGGGCCAACGGCCTGACTTTC. The chain joins TRBV2 to TRBJ2-6; the D gene is possibly TRBD1 (5 bases). The CDR3 is 16 amino acids. CDR1 and CDR2 from the germline V gene are SNHLY and FYNNEI. Full variable domain (missing parts from reference TRBV2 and TRBJ2-6): EPEVTQTPSHQVTQMGQEVILRCVPISNHLYFYWYRQILGQKVEFLVSFYNNEISEKSEIFDDQFSVERPDGSNFTLKIRSTKLEDSAMYFCASRGGASSGANGLTFGAGSRLTVL.

DNA of the CDR3: TGTGCCAGCACCCCTAGCGGGAGGACTGAGCAGTTCTTC. Protein sequence: CASTPSGRTEQFF. This chain links TRBV28 with TRBJ2-1; 11 nucleotides agree with TRBD2. In germline, CDR1 is MDHEN, CDR2 SYDVKM. V lost 7 bases and J lost 9; bases outside the gene matches: 5. The CDR3 loop spans 13 amino acids.

The genes are TRBV4-3 and TRBJ2-7; a weak D match, TRBD2 (6 bases). Trimming took off 0 bases at V and 3 bases at J, with 15 bases between the two ends. CDR1 is LGHNA and CDR2 is YSLEER in the germline V gene. The CDR3 sequence is 16 residues long. The CDR3 reads CASSQDGTGTLYEQYF. The CDR3 DNA reads as TGCGCCAGCAGCCAAGATGGCACCGGGACTCTCTACGAGCAGTACTTC.

The rearrangement uses TRBV19 and TRBJ2-1; TRBD2 might be the D (6 bases). The CDR3 has 12 residues. Germline-derived CDR1 and CDR2 are LNHDA and SQIVND (reference sequence). V gave up 3 bases and J gave up 8 bases, with 8 bases separating them. The CDR3 loop reads CASSIGGDEQFF. In DNA form, the CDR3 reads TGTGCCAGTAGTATCGGAGGGGATGAGCAGTTCTTC. Filled out from reference TRBV19 and TRBJ2-1, the complete variable domain reads DGGITQSPKYLFRKEGQNVTLSCEQNLNHDAMYWYRQDPGQGLRLIYYSQIVNDFQKGDIAEGYSVSREKKESFPLTVTSAQKNPTAFYLCASSIGGDEQFFGPGTRLTVL.

This chain uses TRBV30 with TRBJ2-7, with 7 bases that match TRBD1. After removal of 0 bases from V and 6 bases from J, the junction contained 11 bases not matched to a gene. There are 15 residues in the CDR3. In germline, CDR1 is GTSNPN, CDR2 SVGIG (reference sequence). In DNA form, the CDR3 reads TGTGCCTGGAGTGTAGGGTTGGGACAGTCGGGCGAGCAGTACTTC. Translating gives CAWSVGLGQSGEQYF. Combining the CDR3 with reference TRBV30 and TRBJ2-7 gives the whole variable domain SQTIHQWPATLVQPVGSPLSLECTVEGTSNPNLYWYRQAAGRGLQLLFYSVGIGQISSEVPQNLSASRPQDRQFILSSKKLLLSDSGFYLCAWSVGLGQSGEQYFGPGTRLTVT.

The rearrangement joins TRBV5-1 to TRBJ1-1; 8 bases map to TRBD1. Germline CDR1 is SGHRS and CDR2 is YFSETQ. The J segment lost 7 bases and the V segment lost 6 bases, leaving 11 bases of the junction unmatched. The CDR3 has 14 residues. CDR3 in DNA: TGCGCCAGCAACCGAGGACAGGGTTTAGGTGAAGCTTTCTTT. Amino acids: CASNRGQGLGEAFF.

This clone has more than one count but fewer than ten. The chain links TRBV5-1 to TRBJ2-5, with D possibly TRBD1 on 5 matching bases. The CDR3 length is 15 residues. Germline V gives CDR1 SGHRS, CDR2 YFSETQ. V gave up 4 bases and J gave up 4 bases, with 17 bases separating them. CDR3 protein: CASSDTGRIGETQYF. CDR3 bases: TGCGCCAGCAGCGACACAGGACGAATAGGAGAGACCCAGTACTTC.

V is TRBV5-5 and J is TRBJ1-2, with a weak D call TRBD1 (5 bases). The CDR3 sequence is 14 residues long. With 2 bases removed from V and 7 bases from J, the gap between germline ends came to 15 bases. Germline values: CDR1 SGHKS, CDR2 YYEKEE (reference sequence). The CDR3 spells CASSFGITGGGYTF. CDR3 sequence (DNA): TGTGCCAGCAGCTTCGGGATAACGGGGGGTGGCTACACCTTC.

Remarks on this clone: At one of its ends the junction is not consistent with the germline gene, which may arise from a read error. The chain combines TRBV2 with TRBJ2-6, with D maybe TRBD1 (5 bases). Germline V CDR1 and CDR2: SNHLY, FYNNEI. The CDR3 loop spans 17 amino acids. CDR3 loop: CASSEAGLVAGANGLTF. In nucleotides, the CDR3 is TGTGCCAGCAGTGAGGCAGGGTTGGTAGCTGGGGCCAACGGCCTGACTTTC.

The chain combines TRBV7-3 with TRBJ2-6; the D gene is possibly TRBD1 (5 bases). The CDR3 consists of 15 residues. In germline, CDR1 is SGHTA, CDR2 FQGTGA. The V end was cut by 5 bases, the J end by 1 base, with 9 bases between. CDR3: CASSGPGSGANVLTF. CDR3 DNA: TGTGCCAGCAGCGGCCCAGGGTCTGGGGCCAACGTCCTGACTTTC.

The sample holds one count of this clone. CDR3 sequence reads: CAWAPGQMAHEQYF. CDR3 DNA: TGTGCCTGGGCACCGGGACAGATGGCCCACGAGCAGTACTTC. The V call is TRBV30, the J call TRBJ2-7; TRBD1 matches at 7 bases. In germline, CDR1 is GTSNPN, CDR2 SVGIG (reference sequence). The CDR3 covers 14 residues. V shed 5 bases and J 5 bases; nucleotides not matched to a gene: 12.

This clone has only a few counts. The CDR3 reads CASSVTGSTGELFF. DNA of the CDR3: TGCGCCAGCAGTGTGACAGGGAGCACCGGGGAGCTGTTTTTT. V gene TRBV5-1 combines with J gene TRBJ2-2; TRBD1 matches at 7 bases. The trim removed 5 bases at V and 4 bases at J, leaving 5 bases unmatched. Germline values: CDR1 SGHRS, CDR2 YFSETQ. CDR3 length equals 14 residues.

V is TRBV29-1 and J is TRBJ2-3; 10 nucleotides align to TRBD1. The CDR3 contains 18 residues. The germline CDR1 and CDR2 sequences are SQVTM and ANQGSEA. The junction had 17 bases not matched to a gene; V was cut back by 7 bases and J by 1 base. As DNA, the CDR3 is TGCAGCGCCGCCGGGACAGGGGTTCAGGAGACCCGCACAGATACGCAGTATTTT. The encoded protein is CSAAGTGVQETRTDTQYF.

The rearrangement joins TRBV7-3 to TRBJ2-3, with 13 nucleotides matching TRBD2. J was trimmed by 9 bases and V by 4 bases; bases with no gene match: 4. This CDR3 contains 14 residues. Germline values: CDR1 SGHTA, CDR2 FQGTGA. CDR3 amino acids: CASSSTTSGRTQYF. The CDR3 region has the DNA TGTGCCAGCAGCTCGACGACTAGCGGGAGGACGCAGTATTTT.

The J gene is TRBJ1-4, the V gene TRBV7-9, with a weak D call TRBD1 (6 bases). V lost 5 bases, J lost 3 bases, and 10 bases lay in between. From germline, CDR1 is SEHNR and CDR2 FQNEAQ (reference sequence). This CDR3 has 14 amino acids. CDR3 in amino acids: CASSMDSSNEKLFF. In nucleotides, the CDR3 is TGTGCCAGCAGCATGGACAGCTCTAATGAAAAACTGTTTTTT.

The chain joins TRBV9 to TRBJ2-5; D might be TRBD1 (5 bases). The CDR3 totals 15 residues. Trimming removed 4 bases from V and 1 base from J, with 14 bases in between. Germline V lookup: CDR1 SGDLS, CDR2 YYNGEE. As DNA, the CDR3 is TGTGCCAGCAGCTTCTCACCCCAGGGCCAAGAGACCCAGTACTTC. This sequence encodes CASSFSPQGQETQYF. The whole variable domain, filled in from reference TRBV9 and TRBJ2-5, reads DSGVTQTPKHLITATGQRVTLRCSPRSGDLSVYWYQQSLDQGLQFLIQYYNGEERAKGNILERFSAQQFPDLHSELNLSSLELGDSALYFCASSFSPQGQETQYFGPGTRLLVL.

The chain combines TRBV12-5 with TRBJ2-7; D possibly corresponds to TRBD1 (6 bases). The CDR3 covers 13 residues. Trimming removed 1 base at V and 10 bases at J, with 14 bases between. CDR1 and CDR2 from the germline V gene are LGHNT and FRNRAP. This CDR3 is CASGLDRDPFQYF. The DNA of the CDR3 is TGTGCTAGTGGTTTGGACAGGGATCCCTTTCAGTACTTC.

The sample holds a few counts of this clone. V and J are TRBV6-5 and TRBJ1-2, with unresolved D. CDR1 and CDR2 from the germline V gene are MNHEY and SVGAGI. The CDR3 is made up of 12 amino acids. The germline V and J ends were trimmed by 4 bases and 3 bases, with 6 bases remaining between them. The CDR3: CASSLRYYGYTF. The CDR3 DNA reads TGTGCCAGCAGTTTGAGATACTATGGCTACACCTTC.

The chain recombines TRBV29-1 with TRBJ2-5, with unresolved D. The CDR3 runs to 14 residues. V lost 6 bases, J lost 5 bases, and 19 bases lay in between. Germline V gene lookup returns CDR1 SQVTM and CDR2 ANQGSEA. The CDR3 region has the DNA TGCAGCGTCCCGTGGGCCAGCCAGTGGGAGACCCAGTACTTC. Translated: CSVPWASQWETQYF.

V usage is TRBV7-2 and J usage is TRBJ2-7; D is undetermined. V was shortened by 4 bases and J by 1 base, with 5 bases between the two germline ends. Germline CDR1 SGHTA, CDR2 FQGNSA. CDR3 length equals 12 residues. Written as DNA, the CDR3 is TGTGCCAGCAGCTCCCTTTCCTACGAGCAGTACTTC. Translating gives CASSSLSYEQYF.

This chain joins TRBV27 and TRBJ2-7; D perhaps matches TRBD1 (6 bases). V dropped 6 bases and J dropped 3 bases, with 18 bases sitting between them. The germline gives CDR1 MNHEY, CDR2 SMNVEV (reference sequence). This CDR3 has 15 amino acids. CDR3 loop: CASRTEIAGDYEQYF. The CDR3 DNA reads TGTGCCAGCAGGACAGAAATAGCAGGGGACTACGAGCAGTACTTC.